This T cell receptor beta chain appears in the sequencing data of a study of breast tumors, draining lymph nodes, adjacent tissues. Regarding the study as a whole: Tumor repertoires ranked between lymph nodes and nontumor tissue in diversity, with V and J gene preferences. Compared with basal-like, luminal-like tumors shared significantly more repertoire with nontumor tissue. Tumor T cell lymph node origin was a supported hypothesis, not proven.

Axillary draining lymph nodes of breast cancer patients supplied the node samples. TCRdb re-analysed the multiplex PCR reads in MiXCR, keeping a single row per CDR3 protein. The table includes about 130,000 distinct CDR3 sequences, 15% to 20% detected once. The sample holds many counts of this clonotype. No antigen is known for it. The J segment lost 7 bases and the V segment lost 0 bases, leaving 12 bases of the junction unmatched. The germline CDR1 and CDR2 sequences are MNHEY and SVGAGI. The CDR3 totals 17 residues. Sequences were obtained from axillary lymph node tissue. The rearrangement joins TRBV6-5 to TRBJ1-2; 9 nucleotides agree with TRBD1. This TCR derives from a female donor with breast cancer. Some clones in this sample may be carry-over from other donors' samples. The CDR3 reads CASSYSGLLGQGSGYTF. The CDR3 DNA sequence: TGTGCCAGCAGTTACTCGGGCCTGTTGGGACAGGGTAGTGGCTACACCTTC.